The clone carrying this TCR beta chain appeared once. Its antigen is unknown. This CDR3 spans 13 amino acids. The J segment lost 4 bases and the V segment lost 1 base, leaving 0 bases of the junction unmatched. Generated by immunoSEQ multiplex PCR, the TCRdb table keeps only in-frame clones and is missing some. Of some 280,000 clones in the sample, 94% were seen once. The data were obtained in a study of T cell responses to AZD1222 COVID-19 vaccine. Study findings and constraints: Spike-specific TCR depth and breadth grew after two AZD1222 doses.

The rearrangement links TRBV12-3 or TRBV12-4 to TRBJ1-2; 7 bases are shared with TRBD1. The clonotype was recovered from an adult who received the AZD1222 COVID-19 vaccine. This specimen consisted of peripheral blood, obtained 28 days after the second AZD1222 dose. The CDR3 spells CASSLGDSYGYTF. The CDR3 DNA reads as TGTGCCAGCAGTTTAGGGGACAGCTATGGCTACACCTTC.